This section outlines one T cell receptor (beta chain) sequence together with its context. Mismatch with germline at one junction end may stem from a read error. The data derive from a study of tumor-infiltrating lymphocytes in primary liver carcinoma. The study co-extracted DNA and RNA from 20-30 mg of unsorted bulk tissue. Patients were treatment-naive with chronic HBV infection. Each sampled tumor had five separate regions taken from it. The investigators made TCR beta cDNA from approximately 0.5 ug total RNA, using a constant-region primer. It was through three nested multiplex PCR rounds of slightly modified ARM-PCR that TCR beta libraries arose. PCR rounds one and two used TRBV1-TRBV30 forward primers with a C-beta reverse primer for around 11 cycles each. MiXCR, run by TCRdb on the multiplex PCR reads, gives a single entry per CDR3 protein. The sample lists about 200,000 distinct CDR3 sequences, over 80% occurring once.

The CDR3 extends over 16 amino acids. The germline V gene encodes CDR1 MNHEY and CDR2 SVGEGT. The sample was tumor tissue from primary liver carcinoma. The clonotype comes from a man in his forties or fifties with primary liver carcinoma and hepatitis B virus infection. The chain links TRBV6-2 or TRBV6-3 to TRBJ2-7, with no clear D. CDR3 coding DNA: TGTGCCAGCAGTAGTGGGCGGCGCCGCAGCTCCTACGAGCAGTACTTT. Translation: CASSSGRRRSSYEQYF.